One sample yielded the 4 T cell receptor beta chains listed below, sequenced in a study of control samples from healthy donors and cancer patients. Clones were read by immunoSEQ multiplex PCR, and TCRdb kept only the in-frame ones, dropping some. The sample lists around 70,000 clones; about 95% were seen once. The specimen sequenced was blood. Receptors originate from a woman aged 25 to 39 in good health.

The chain carries TRBV5-8 and TRBJ1-4; D call uncertain. Germline CDR1 SGHTS, CDR2 YDEGEE. The CDR3 covers 16 residues. V shed 4 bases and J shed 0 bases, with 13 bases lying between them. CDR3 sequence reads: CASSPLGSATNEKLFF. In nucleotides, the CDR3 is TGTGCCAGCAGCCCTTTGGGTAGCGCAACTAATGAAAAACTGTTTTTT.

The CDR3 here is CASSDSAGSGDTQYF. The CDR3 DNA reads as TGTGCCAGCAGTGACTCGGCGGGGAGTGGAGATACGCAGTATTTT. The V call is TRBV6-4, the J call TRBJ2-3, with a weak D call TRBD2 (6 bases). The CDR3 extends over 15 amino acids. Between the trimmed V and J ends, which lost 0 bases and 5 bases, there was a span of 12 bases. Per germline, CDR1 MRHNA and CDR2 SNTAGT.

The rearrangement uses TRBV18 and TRBJ2-6; D is ambiguous. Trimming took off 3 bases at V and 1 base at J, with 10 bases between the two ends. Germline CDR1 KGHSH, CDR2 LQKENI. The length of the CDR3 is 16 residues. The CDR3 sequence is CASSPIVLSGANVLTF. CDR3 sequence (DNA): TGTGCCAGCTCACCGATAGTCCTGTCTGGGGCCAACGTCCTGACTTTC.

The chain combines TRBV4-1 with TRBJ1-1; 7 nucleotides align to TRBD1. Germline V gene sequence: CDR1 MGHRA, CDR2 YSYEKL. This CDR3 comprises 14 residues. The ends lost 4 bases at V and 1 base at J; junction bases unmatched: 3. In nucleotides, the CDR3 is TGCGCCAGCAGCCCCGGGACAGCGAACACTGAAGCTTTCTTT. Its translation is CASSPGTANTEAFF.